The 14 T cell receptor beta chains below all came from one sample that was sequenced in a study of blood T cell repertoires in COVID-19. Generated by immunoSEQ multiplex PCR, the TCRdb table keeps only in-frame clones and is missing some. The sample consists of under 200,000 clones, 70% to 90% of them appearing once. Material for sequencing was peripheral blood. All receptors derive from a woman in her 70s with acute or convalescent COVID-19.

The V call is TRBV2, the J call TRBJ1-2; a weak D match, TRBD1 (5 bases). Germline V gives CDR1 SNHLY, CDR2 FYNNEI. The V end lost 4 bases, the J end lost 5 bases, and 14 bases lay between the germline ends. This CDR3 spans 14 amino acids. The CDR3 loop is CASSVERGNYGYTF. CDR3 nucleotides: TGTGCCAGCAGTGTAGAGCGGGGGAATTATGGCTACACCTTC.

The chain links TRBV19 to TRBJ1-2, with 10 bases aligning to TRBD1. The CDR3 totals 16 residues. CDR1 is LNHDA and CDR2 is SQIVND in the germline V gene (reference sequence). The V and J ends lost 6 bases and 7 bases, in that order; junction bases with no gene match: 14. CDR3 sequence (DNA): TGTGCCAGTAGCTCCCGGGACAGGGGCCCTTATGGTGGCTACACCTTC. Translation gives CASSSRDRGPYGGYTF.

This sequence joins TRBV6-1 and TRBJ2-3; maybe TRBD1 (5 bases). This CDR3 is built from 13 residues. Trimming pared 0 bases from V and 6 bases from J, leaving 7 bases between. Germline CDR1 reads MNHNS; CDR2 reads SASEGT. DNA of the CDR3: TGTGCCAGCAGTGAAGCCAGGGCGGATACGCAGTATTTT. Translating it yields CASSEARADTQYF.

This CDR3 reads CASSQGASGNEQFF. The CDR3 bases are TGTGCCAGCAGCCAAGGGGCTAGCGGCAATGAGCAGTTCTTC. The chain has TRBV3-1 (or the pseudogene TRBV3-2) and TRBJ2-1; 7 nucleotides line up with TRBD2. Germline V lookup: CDR1 LGHDT, CDR2 YNNKEL (reference sequence). Unmatched junction bases numbered 3, after V lost 1 base and J lost 6 bases. The CDR3 runs to 14 residues.

This sequence joins TRBV12-3 or TRBV12-4 and TRBJ2-7, with TRBD2 as a possible D gene (5 bases). The CDR3 sequence is 12 residues long. Trimming took 3 bases from V and 9 from J, leaving 12 bases between them. The CDR3 is CASSFEGVGQYF. CDR3 in DNA: TGTGCCAGCAGTTTCGAGGGAGTGGGGCAGTACTTC.

The V and J genes are TRBV25-1 and TRBJ1-5; no firm D call. V lost 4 bases, J lost 8 bases, and 6 bases lay in between. The CDR3 loop spans 11 amino acids. The germline gives CDR1 MGHDK, CDR2 SYGVNS. CDR3 bases: TGTGCCAGCAGTGTACAAGAGCCCCAGCATTTT. Protein sequence: CASSVQEPQHF.

The J gene is TRBJ2-7, the V gene TRBV24-1, with TRBD1 matching 7 bases. Germline V gene data show CDR1 as KGHDR and CDR2 as SFDVKD. The CDR3 covers 16 residues. The trim removed 3 bases at V and 4 bases at J, leaving 11 bases unmatched. The CDR3 sequence is CATSDKTGARGYEQYF. CDR3 nucleotides: TGTGCCACCAGTGATAAAACAGGGGCTAGGGGGTACGAGCAGTACTTC.

The rearrangement joins TRBV7-9 to TRBJ1-2, with D possibly matching TRBD1 (6 bases). The CDR3 extends over 14 amino acids. V shed 7 bases and J shed 0 bases, with 12 bases lying between them. CDR1 SEHNR and CDR2 FQNEAQ come from the germline V gene (reference sequence). The CDR3 DNA reads TGTGCCAGCAACGAGGGGGACGCTAACTATGGCTACACCTTC. Amino acid sequence: CASNEGDANYGYTF.

V and J are TRBV5-1 and TRBJ1-5; D is possibly TRBD1 (5 bases). Trimming shortened V by 0 bases and J by 3 bases, and 10 bases separated the two germline ends. The length of the CDR3 is 15 residues. Germline loops: CDR1 SGHRS, CDR2 YFSETQ. The CDR3 DNA sequence: TGCGCCAGCAGCTTGGAGGCAGGGCCCAATCAGCCCCAGCATTTT. It translates to CASSLEAGPNQPQHF.

V is TRBV5-1 and J is TRBJ1-2; D unclear. CDR1 and CDR2 from the germline V gene are SGHRS and YFSETQ. With 0 bases removed from V and 0 bases from J, the gap between germline ends came to 9 bases. The CDR3 runs to 15 residues. This CDR3 reads CASSLEVGANYGYTF. The CDR3 DNA is TGCGCCAGCAGCTTGGAGGTAGGAGCTAACTATGGCTACACCTTC.

In its sample, this clone was seen a few times. The chain employs TRBV7-9 and TRBJ1-3; D perhaps matches TRBD1 (5 bases). The V end lost 5 bases, the J end lost 0 bases, and 17 bases lay between the germline ends. The CDR3 covers 17 residues. Per germline, CDR1 SEHNR and CDR2 FQNEAQ (reference sequence). CDR3 protein: CASSPWGALSSGNTIYF. CDR3 coding DNA: TGTGCCAGCAGCCCATGGGGCGCACTTAGCTCTGGAAACACCATATATTTT.

The chain couples TRBV28 to TRBJ2-2, with D possibly matching TRBD2 (7 bases). The V gene's germline CDR1 is MDHEN and CDR2 SYDVKM. The CDR3 sequence is 15 residues long. V gave up 3 bases and J gave up 4 bases, with 12 bases separating them. CDR3 nucleotides: TGTGCCAGCAGTTTTCTGAGGGGGGGCACCGGGGAGCTGTTTTTT. Translated, it gives CASSFLRGGTGELFF.

The chain recombines TRBV7-8 with TRBJ1-2, with TRBD1 identical over 8 bases. J lost 4 bases, V lost 8 bases, and 6 bases had no gene match. The germline V gene has CDR1 SGHVS and CDR2 FQNEAQ. This CDR3 is built from 13 residues. Here the CDR3 DNA reads TGTGCCAGCGGTGGACAGGGAGGCTATGGCTACACCTTC. Residues: CASGGQGGYGYTF.

The genes are TRBV5-8 and TRBJ1-2; 7 nucleotides agree with TRBD1. J lost 13 bases, V lost 0 bases, and 9 bases had no gene match. Germline CDR1 reads SGHTS; CDR2 reads YDEGEE. CDR3 length equals 13 residues. CDR3 residues: CASSLGGGFPSTF. The DNA of the CDR3 is TGTGCCAGCAGCTTGGGAGGGGGCTTTCCCTCCACCTTC. Drawing the rest from reference TRBV5-8 and TRBJ1-2, the complete variable domain is EAGVTQSPTHLIKTRGQQATLRCSPISGHTSVYWYQQALGLGLQFLLWYDEGEERNRGNFPPRFSGRQFPNYSSELNVNALELEDSALYLCASSLGGGFPSTFGSGTRLTVV.